Each of the 8 T cell receptor beta chains below was sequenced from the same sample in a study of post-analysis software for immune sequencing data. General study results and limits: Relative to controls, patients had 5 or 6 TRBV segments at higher frequency, with TRBV5-6, TRBV5-1 and TRBV20-1 among these.

Their antigens remain unidentified. TCR beta cDNA libraries included unique molecular identifiers. TCRdb redid the calling of the PCR reads with MiXCR, one entry per CDR3 protein. In the table there are 650,000 to 850,000 distinct CDR3 sequences, around 46% of which are singletons. Sequenced sample: blood. These receptors were collected from a girl between 5 and 17 years old with multiple sclerosis.

In its sample, this clonotype was seen a few times. The chain has TRBV12-3 or TRBV12-4 and TRBJ2-1, with 14 bases matching TRBD2. V gave up 3 bases and J gave up 9 bases; unmatched junction bases: 7. This CDR3 region has 16 residues. The CDR3 sequence: CASSFPGLAGEVEQFF. Written as DNA, the CDR3 is TGTGCCAGCAGTTTTCCGGGACTAGCGGGAGAGGTTGAGCAGTTCTTC.

The chain recombines TRBV20-1 with TRBJ2-7, with D hard to call. Germline V CDR1 and CDR2: DFQATT, SNEGSKA (reference sequence). CDR3 length equals 11 residues. V lost 2 bases and J 7 bases, leaving 9 bases between the germline ends. CDR3 region: CSARHKFEQYF. The CDR3 nucleotides are TGCAGTGCTAGACACAAGTTTGAGCAGTACTTC.

A few counts support this clonotype. The rearrangement uses TRBV20-1 and TRBJ2-3, with 9 positions matching TRBD2. Germline lookup yields CDR1 DFQATT and CDR2 SNEGSKA (reference sequence). The V and J ends lost 3 bases and 9 bases, in that order; junction bases with no gene match: 13. The CDR3 covers 15 residues. The CDR3 DNA reads TGCAGTGCTAGGAAGGGCGGGAGGGGGCCGCGAACGCAGTATTTT. Its translation is CSARKGGRGPRTQYF.

About this clonotype itself: With a much larger clone just one base away, this may be a read error. The CDR3 bases are TGTGCCGGCAGCTATTCACCTCTAGCGCCTTCCTACGAGCAGTACTTC. This codes for CAGSYSPLAPSYEQYF. The V and J genes are TRBV7-9 and TRBJ2-7, with D possibly TRBD2 on 6 matching bases. The CDR3 consists of 16 residues. Germline CDR1 is SEHNR and CDR2 is FQNEAQ (reference sequence).

This clonotype appeared a single time. This rearrangement joins TRBV28 to TRBJ2-4; 9 bases align to TRBD2. The J call may be mistaken, given a closer DNA end match to TRBJ2-7. The CDR3 runs to 14 residues. Germline assignment: CDR1 MDHEN and CDR2 SYDVKM. The CDR3 here is CASSPSGRWDEQYF. CDR3 DNA sequence: TGTGCCAGCAGCCCAAGCGGGAGGTGGGACGAGCAGTACTTC.

A note on this clonotype: A much larger clone differs by one base, so this may be a read error. This chain links TRBV7-2 with TRBJ2-6; D unclear. The germline CDR1 and CDR2 sequences are SGHTA and FQGNSA. The CDR3 is 15 residues long. CDR3 amino acids: CAGSLSVSGANVLTF. The CDR3, as DNA: TGTGCCGGCAGCTTATCGGTCTCTGGGGCCAACGTCCTGACTTTC. The variable domain in full, completed from reference TRBV7-2 and TRBJ2-6, reads GAGVSQSPSNKVTEKGKDVELRCDPISGHTALYWYRQSLGQGLEFLIYFQGNSAPDKSGLPSDRFSAERTGGSVSTLTIQRTQQEDSAVYLCAGSLSVSGANVLTFGAGSRLTVL.

This clonotype was seen just once. The chain is built from TRBV3-1 and TRBJ2-1; TRBD2 might be the D (5 bases). The CDR3 has 15 amino acids. V gave up 4 bases and J gave up 5 bases, with 15 bases separating them. Germline CDR1 is LGHDT and CDR2 is YNNKEL (reference sequence). The CDR3 bases are TGTGCCAGCAGCCGAATGAGGGAGTTCGACAATGAGCAGTTCTTC. Translating it yields CASSRMREFDNEQFF.

The chain combines TRBV20-1 with TRBJ2-1; the D gene is possibly TRBD2 (6 bases). The CDR3 consists of 14 residues. V was shortened by 6 bases and J by 2 bases, with 14 bases between the two germline ends. The germline CDR1 and CDR2 sequences are DFQATT and SNEGSKA (reference sequence). CDR3 sequence reads: CSAPLGGTYNEQFF. CDR3 nucleotides: TGCAGTGCCCCCCTGGGCGGGACCTACAATGAGCAGTTCTTC.